This T cell receptor (beta chain) came from a study of identical twins (dated by TCRdb to about 2016). Regarding the research as a whole: TCR alpha and beta repertoires from monozygotic twins, unrelated adults of various ages and cord blood were deep-sequenced to test whether fetal clonotypes persist. To rule out contamination, the twin experiments were replicated at different times with different library preparation protocols. The research as a whole found: Fewer insertions were carried by abundant cord blood beta clonotypes, a similar but weaker trend appeared in young adult naive repertoires, and no such trend appeared in memory repertoires. Excess twin sharing in beta out-of-frame sequences was weaker because fewer shared sequences lowered the signal-to-noise ratio. Compared with coincidental sharing between unrelated individuals, an excess of low generation-probability sequences was observed among out-of-frame TCR alpha sequences shared between twins. In monozygotic twins, recombination models systematically underestimated out-of-frame TCR alpha sharing, but the models matched the sharing seen between unrelated individuals. Because the same donors could not be followed over many years, the conclusions depended on cross-sectional statistical analysis. Invariant T cells such as MAIT and iNKT could partly confound zero-insertion analyses, although diverse VJ usage argued against such confounding for most clonotypes.

Libraries were prepared through 5' RACE. The sequencer listed for this sample is Illumina HiSeq 2000. Template switching added a universal primer binding site, and the final cDNA carried a unique molecular identifier that allowed TCR cDNA molecules to be counted accurately. Specific primers in the conserved constant-segment region were used to synthesize first-strand cDNA for TCR alpha and beta chains. To control for contamination, each cDNA library was double barcoded with a SMART-Mk sample barcode plus Illumina barcodes. TruSeq adapter sequences, together with Illumina sample barcodes, were added in two successive PCR steps. The Illumina HiSeq platform was used with custom primers to sequence TCR alpha and beta cDNA libraries. The original pipeline was this. MiGEC was used to process raw reads and extract unique molecular identifiers, and MiXCR was used to find CDR3 positions. For each individual, recombination models were inferred using an EM algorithm with the repgenHMM and IGoR tools. The analysis of shared clonotypes was done with the tcR package in R, with sharing normalized by the product of cloneset sizes. Out-of-frame nonproductive sequences were analyzed to study raw recombination free of thymic and clonal selection effects. Clones were called with MiXCR by TCRdb after fastp trimmed the public reads at Q25, and only in-frame beta chains were retained. Entries are consolidated by CDR3 protein sequence, retaining the most common genes and DNA. The V and J calls were not made by the authors but by TCRdb's processing. The sample table holds roughly 630,000 distinct CDR3 sequences, of which about 7% were seen once. Around 1.6% of the sample rests with the top ten.

Every donor was a healthy Caucasian. Three pairs of female monozygotic twins, all aged roughly 18 to 29 years, made up the twin cohort. The RNA used for TCR libraries was isolated from peripheral blood mononuclear cells. This clonotype was seen many times. Its cognate antigen has yet to be identified. Nothing much larger sits one base from this clone, and base qualities are not available. These same records also appear under a second study, on yellow fever vaccine responses in identical twins. The second study's paper adds: According to the authors, the vaccine-induced T cell response in identical twins seemed to be partly convergent and partly specific to each individual. Focusing on identical twins, the study followed the T cell clones that responded to the vaccine, and did so with precision.

Sequences were obtained from PBMCs. The sequence derives from a woman aged 18-30 years in good health.

At the DNA level, the sequence is TGTGCCACCAGCACCTGGACTAGCGGGAGTGTGGGGACCTACAATGAGCAGTTCTTC. It encodes CATSTWTSGSVGTYNEQFF. The sequence joins TRBV15 to TRBJ2-1; 13 middle bases align to TRBD2. The germline V end is reduced by 4 bases and the J end by 2 bases; junction bases left unmatched: 11. The germline V gene (reference sequence) sets CDR1 to LNHNV and CDR2 to YYDKDF. Taken from cysteine to phenylalanine, the CDR3 has 19 residues. Only the CDR3 part of the read is kept: 57 bases, read in frame from the first base.